A single T cell receptor (beta chain) is shown here with its context. These data are taken from a study of T cell changes during pregnancy in multiple sclerosis. Method: immunoSEQ multiplex PCR; TCRdb's copy keeps in-frame clones and lacks some. The repertoire consists of 50,000 or so clones, with 91% occurring once and the leading ten covering about 0.49%. This sequence was found in a female donor in good health, enrolled as a control in a pregnancy study. The sequences come from CD4+ T cells from peripheral blood mononuclear cells, collected after pregnancy.

The CDR3 nucleotides are TGTGCCAGCAGCGTAGGCAGGGCCGCCGGGGAGCTGTTTTTT. Its translation: CASSVGRAAGELFF. The chain recombines TRBV9 with TRBJ2-2; maybe TRBD1 (5 bases). The CDR3 extends over 14 amino acids. Deletions cut 0 bases from V and 6 bases from J, with 9 bases between. Germline lookup yields CDR1 SGDLS and CDR2 YYNGEE.